This TCR beta chain was retrieved from a study of shared clonotypes between healthy human individuals. Germline CDR1 reads SEHNR; CDR2 reads FQNEAQ (reference sequence). Trimming took off 2 bases at V and 4 bases at J, with 17 bases between the two ends. CDR3 length: 17 residues. Naive CD8 populations comprised CD45RO-negative cells positively selected for CCR7, excluding terminally differentiated effector memory CD45RA+ cells. Points on this clone: The antigen is unknown.

General study points: Across subsets, estimated richness was generally greater for naive than for memory populations. Enrolling few donors narrowed the genetic and exposure-history diversity that was represented. Clonotype sharing among the donors was expected to vary with sequencing depth.

TCRdb keeps only in-frame clones here, not all; method: immunoSEQ multiplex PCR. The sample consists of about 2.1 million clones, 93% of them appearing once. The clonotype comes from a man younger than 30 in good health. Some clones in this sample may be carry-over from other donors' samples. The genes are TRBV7-9 and TRBJ1-4, with D possibly matching TRBD1 (5 bases). Sequencing was done on a sample of naive CD8+ T cells from PBMCs. CDR3 DNA: TGTGCCAGCAGCTTATTGGCCGGGGGGATAGGTAATGAAAAACTGTTTTTT. Residues: CASSLLAGGIGNEKLFF.